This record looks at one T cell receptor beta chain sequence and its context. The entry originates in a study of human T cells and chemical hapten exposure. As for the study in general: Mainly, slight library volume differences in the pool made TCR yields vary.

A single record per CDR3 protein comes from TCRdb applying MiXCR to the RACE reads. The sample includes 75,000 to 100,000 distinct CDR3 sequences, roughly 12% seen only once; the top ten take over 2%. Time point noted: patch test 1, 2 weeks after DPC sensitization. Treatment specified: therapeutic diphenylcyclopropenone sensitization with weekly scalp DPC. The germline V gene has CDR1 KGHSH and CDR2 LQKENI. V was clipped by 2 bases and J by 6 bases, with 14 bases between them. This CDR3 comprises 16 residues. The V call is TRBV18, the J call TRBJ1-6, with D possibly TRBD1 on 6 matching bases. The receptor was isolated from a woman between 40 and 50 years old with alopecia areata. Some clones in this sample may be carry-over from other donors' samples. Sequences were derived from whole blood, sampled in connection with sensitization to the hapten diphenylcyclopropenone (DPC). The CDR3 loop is CASSPGMGASNSPLHF. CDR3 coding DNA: TGTGCCAGCTCACCAGGAATGGGGGCAAGTAATTCACCCCTCCACTTT. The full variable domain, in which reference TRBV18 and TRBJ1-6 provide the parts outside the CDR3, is NAGVMQNPRHLVRRRGQEARLRCSPMKGHSHVYWYRQLPEEGLKFMVYLQKENIIDESGMPKERFSAEFPKEGPSILRIQQVVRGDSAAYFCASSPGMGASNSPLHFGNGTRLTVT.